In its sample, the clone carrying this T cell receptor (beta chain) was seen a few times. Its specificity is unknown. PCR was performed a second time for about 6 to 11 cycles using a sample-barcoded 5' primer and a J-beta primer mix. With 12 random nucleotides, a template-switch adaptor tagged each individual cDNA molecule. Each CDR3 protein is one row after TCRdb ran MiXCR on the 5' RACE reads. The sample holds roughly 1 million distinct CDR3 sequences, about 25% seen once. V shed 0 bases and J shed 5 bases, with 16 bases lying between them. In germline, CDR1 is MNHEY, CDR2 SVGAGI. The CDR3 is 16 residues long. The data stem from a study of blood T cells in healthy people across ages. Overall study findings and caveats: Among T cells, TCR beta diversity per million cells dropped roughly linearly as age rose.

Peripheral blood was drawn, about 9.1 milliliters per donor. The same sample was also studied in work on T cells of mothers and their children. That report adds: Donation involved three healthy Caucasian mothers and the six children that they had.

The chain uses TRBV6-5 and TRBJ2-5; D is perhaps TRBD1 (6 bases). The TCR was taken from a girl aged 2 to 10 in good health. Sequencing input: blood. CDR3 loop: CASSYSLWTVGETQYF. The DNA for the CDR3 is TGTGCCAGCAGTTACTCGTTGTGGACAGTTGGGGAGACCCAGTACTTC.